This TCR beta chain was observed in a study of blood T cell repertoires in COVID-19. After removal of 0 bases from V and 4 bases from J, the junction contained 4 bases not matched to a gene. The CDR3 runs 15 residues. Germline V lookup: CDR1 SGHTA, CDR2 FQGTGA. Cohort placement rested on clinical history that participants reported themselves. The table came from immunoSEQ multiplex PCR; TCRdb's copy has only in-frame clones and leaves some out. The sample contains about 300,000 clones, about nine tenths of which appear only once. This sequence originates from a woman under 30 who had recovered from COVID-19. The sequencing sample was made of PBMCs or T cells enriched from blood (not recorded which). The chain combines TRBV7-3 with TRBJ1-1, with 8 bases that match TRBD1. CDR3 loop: CASSLTRTGGTEAFF. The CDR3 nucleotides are TGTGCCAGCAGCTTAACCCGAACAGGGGGCACTGAAGCTTTCTTT.